Below, one T cell receptor beta chain is given with its context. This sample is drawn from a study of CD8 T cells in Susac syndrome. The CDR3 contains 11 residues. Trimming stripped 1 base from V and 10 bases from J, with 8 bases between. Germline CDR1 is DFQATT and CDR2 is SNEGSKA (reference sequence). Random hexamers were used to reverse transcribe an amount of about 0.5 to 1 ug RNA. Via MiXCR, TCRdb re-called the immunoSEQ multiplex PCR reads, giving one row per CDR3 protein. The sample carries some 150,000 distinct CDR3 sequences, approximately 93% recorded once. The sample comprised CD4+ T cells from PBMCs. The receptor's source is a human donor in good health. The chain has TRBV20-1 and TRBJ2-1; no reliable D call. Here the CDR3 reads CSARVLGEQFF. As DNA, the CDR3 is TGCAGTGCTAGAGTTTTGGGGGAGCAGTTCTTC.